One sample yielded the 25 T cell receptor beta chains listed below, sequenced in a study of breast tumors, draining lymph nodes, adjacent tissues. Using its own MiXCR run on the multiplex PCR reads, TCRdb lists one record per CDR3 protein. The sample records around 250,000 distinct CDR3 sequences, approximately 36% being singletons. Samples came from axillary lymph nodes draining the breast cancer. Sequencing was performed on axillary lymph node tissue. These receptors were taken from a female donor with breast cancer. Some clones in this sample may be carry-over from other donors' samples.

This clonotype was detected ten times or more. This sequence joins TRBV5-1 and TRBJ2-1; no firm D call. V was cut by 0 bases and J by 7 bases, with 5 bases left in between. The CDR3 is made up of 12 amino acids. Germline values: CDR1 SGHRS, CDR2 YFSETQ. CDR3 residues: CASSLAVNEQFF. The CDR3 DNA reads TGCGCCAGCAGCTTGGCGGTAAATGAGCAGTTCTTC. The whole variable domain, filled in from reference TRBV5-1 and TRBJ2-1, reads KAGVTQTPRYLIKTRGQQVTLSCSPISGHRSVSWYQQTPGQGLQFLFEYFSETQRNKGNFPGRFSGRQFSNSRSEMNVSTLELGDSALYLCASSLAVNEQFFGPGTRLTVL.

This clonotype was recorded many times. The rearrangement uses TRBV7-8 and TRBJ2-1, with TRBD2 as a possible D gene (6 bases). CDR3 size: 16 residues. The ends were cut back, 3 bases at V and 4 bases at J, with 16 bases in the middle. Germline V lookup: CDR1 SGHVS, CDR2 FQNEAQ. The CDR3 spells CASSFNHGGTYNEQFF. The CDR3 nucleotides read TGTGCCAGCAGCTTTAATCATGGGGGGACGTACAATGAGCAGTTCTTC.

This clonotype was seen at least ten times. The chain combines TRBV6-6 with TRBJ1-5, with TRBD1 matching 7 bases. The V segment lost 3 bases and the J segment 5 bases; nucleotides outside the gene matches: 4. Germline CDR1 MNHNY, CDR2 SVGAGI (reference sequence). CDR3 length: 14 amino acids. In nucleotides, the CDR3 is TGTGCCAGCAGTTATGGGGACAGTTATCAGCCCCAGCATTTT. It codes for CASSYGDSYQPQHF.

This clonotype occurred many times. The CDR3 sequence: CASSQDLGQAANTGELFF. CDR3 nucleotides: TGCGCCAGCAGCCAAGATCTAGGACAGGCGGCGAACACCGGGGAGCTGTTTTTT. J is TRBJ2-2 and V is TRBV4-3; 7 bases are shared with TRBD1. V lost 0 bases, J lost 0 bases, and 7 bases stayed unmatched. The CDR3 sequence is 18 residues long. Germline values: CDR1 LGHNA, CDR2 YSLEER.

CDR3 protein: CASSIGTGGEEKLFF. The DNA of the CDR3 is TGTGCCAGTAGTATAGGGACAGGGGGAGAGGAAAAACTGTTTTTT. This rearrangement joins TRBV19 to TRBJ1-4; 10 bases match TRBD1. The CDR3 is made up of 15 amino acids. V was clipped by 1 base and J by 8 bases; unmatched bases: 4. CDR1 and CDR2 (germline): LNHDA, SQIVND (reference sequence).

This rearrangement joins TRBV7-8 to TRBJ2-5; weak D call: TRBD2 (6 bases). Germline lookup yields CDR1 SGHVS and CDR2 FQNEAQ. This CDR3 has 13 residues. V was clipped by 4 bases and J by 5 bases, with 11 bases between them. CDR3: CASSSWREETQYF. CDR3 nucleotide sequence: TGTGCCAGCAGCTCGTGGAGGGAGGAGACCCAGTACTTC.

This clonotype was detected many times. The V gene is TRBV20-1, the J gene TRBJ2-3, with 7 bases that match TRBD1. The CDR3 sequence is 13 residues long. V dropped 7 bases and J dropped 6; count of bases not matched to a gene: 10. Per the germline V gene, CDR1 is DFQATT and CDR2 is SNEGSKA (reference sequence). Here the CDR3 reads CSVREGGKDTQYF. CDR3 DNA sequence: TGCAGTGTCAGAGAAGGGGGCAAGGATACGCAGTATTTT.

Comment on this clonotype: The junction differs from germline at one of its ends, possibly a read error. The CDR3 region has the DNA TGCAGTGCTAGAGATCCCACACAGGGGCGAGGGGGAGAGACCCAATACTTC. It codes for CSARDPTQGRGGETQYF. The chain links TRBV20-1 to TRBJ2-5, with 7 bases lining up with TRBD1. CDR1 and CDR2 from the germline V gene are DFQATT and SNEGSKA (reference sequence). This CDR3 is 17 amino acids long.

This sequence joins TRBV9 and TRBJ2-4, with D perhaps TRBD1 or TRBD2 (5 bases each). Germline CDR1 SGDLS, CDR2 YYNGEE. This CDR3 has 15 amino acids. Trimming cost V 4 bases and J 8 bases, with 19 bases left between them. Written as DNA, the CDR3 is TGTGCCAGCAGCCCGAGTGAGGGGACGATGGACATTCAGTACTTC. Its protein product is CASSPSEGTMDIQYF.

The chain has TRBV11-1 and TRBJ2-7; 13 bases agree with TRBD2. The CDR3 length is 19 residues. Germline-derived CDR1 and CDR2 are SGHAT and FQDESV (reference sequence). V shed 5 bases, J shed 3 bases, and the junction held 16 bases outside the gene matches. DNA for the CDR3: TGTGCCAGCAGCCCCATAGGAAAAGGACTAGCGGGGGACCGCTACGAGCAGTACTTC. It yields the protein CASSPIGKGLAGDRYEQYF.

This clonotype showed up many times. The V gene is TRBV7-9, the J gene TRBJ2-1; 11 nucleotides line up with TRBD2. Germline V gene lookup returns CDR1 SEHNR and CDR2 FQNEAQ (reference sequence). V lost 5 bases, J lost 6 bases, and 6 bases stayed unmatched. The CDR3 extends over 15 amino acids. CDR3 in amino acids: CASSPGLAGLNEQFF. The CDR3 coding sequence is TGTGCCAGCAGCCCCGGACTAGCGGGTCTCAATGAGCAGTTCTTC.

This clonotype was seen many times. CDR3 amino acids: CSVRDPRGNEQFF. Written as DNA, the CDR3 is TGCAGCGTCCGGGACCCCCGAGGCAATGAGCAGTTCTTC. The chain employs TRBV29-1 and TRBJ2-1; perhaps D is TRBD1 or TRBD2 (5 bases each). V shed 6 bases and J shed 6 bases, with 15 bases lying between them. CDR1 SQVTM and CDR2 ANQGSEA come from the germline V gene. The CDR3 runs 13 residues.

The V gene is TRBV6-1, the J gene TRBJ2-7, with 9 bases aligning to TRBD1. V trimming: 6 bases; J trimming: 0 bases; junction bases outside the gene matches: 12. The germline CDR1 and CDR2 sequences are MNHNS and SASEGT. The CDR3 loop spans 17 amino acids. CDR3 loop: CASSQYSDRGLSYEQYF. DNA of the CDR3: TGTGCCAGCAGCCAATACTCGGACAGGGGCCTCTCCTACGAGCAGTACTTC.

This chain joins TRBV9 and TRBJ1-6; TRBD1 is a possible D gene (5 bases). The CDR3 runs 15 residues. Looked up from germline, CDR1 is SGDLS and CDR2 is YYNGEE. Trimming removed 2 bases at V and 6 bases at J, with 12 bases between. The CDR3, as DNA: TGTGCCAGCAGCGTTCGCGGGGGGAGTAATTCACCCCTCCACTTT. Residues: CASSVRGGSNSPLHF.

This sequence joins TRBV20-1 and TRBJ2-5, with TRBD2 identical over 12 bases. Germline V lookup: CDR1 DFQATT, CDR2 SNEGSKA (reference sequence). The CDR3 has 17 residues. V trimming: 5 bases; J trimming: 0 bases; junction bases outside the gene matches: 10. The chain's CDR3 is CSAALAGGLSYQETQYF. In nucleotides, the CDR3 is TGCAGTGCTGCACTAGCGGGGGGCCTATCGTACCAAGAGACCCAGTACTTC.

This clonotype was seen many times. The chain links TRBV18 to TRBJ2-7; TRBD1 might be the D (6 bases). The CDR3 is made up of 14 amino acids. Germline-derived CDR1 and CDR2 are KGHSH and LQKENI. The V end was cut by 6 bases, the J end by 0 bases, with 12 bases between. This chain's CDR3 is CASSLDRISYEQYF. The CDR3 nucleotides read TGTGCCAGCTCCCTCGACAGGATCTCCTACGAGCAGTACTTC.

V gene TRBV20-1 combines with J gene TRBJ2-3, with no clear D. The germline gives CDR1 DFQATT, CDR2 SNEGSKA (reference sequence). Trimming pared 0 bases from V and 14 bases from J, leaving 9 bases between. CDR3 size: 10 residues. The CDR3 reads CSARDERLYF. CDR3 nucleotides: TGCAGTGCTAGAGATGAAAGGCTGTATTTT.

This clonotype was counted at least ten times. The chain carries TRBV5-5 and TRBJ1-6; D perhaps matches TRBD1 (5 bases). There are 15 residues in the CDR3. Per germline, CDR1 SGHKS and CDR2 YYEKEE (reference sequence). The V end lost 2 bases, the J end lost 5 bases, and 11 bases lay between the germline ends. CDR3 amino acids: CASSLKIGDNSPLHF. In nucleotides, the CDR3 is TGTGCCAGCAGCTTAAAAATAGGGGATAATTCACCCCTCCACTTT.

This sequence joins TRBV5-1 and TRBJ1-2; D possibly corresponds to TRBD1 (6 bases). CDR3 length equals 11 residues. Germline CDR1 SGHRS, CDR2 YFSETQ. The V end lost 1 base, the J end lost 11 bases, and 9 bases lay between the germline ends. The CDR3 reads CASSLTTGYTF. In DNA form, the CDR3 reads TGCGCCAGCAGCTTGACGACAGGATACACCTTC.

This clonotype was picked up many times. This chain connects TRBV13 to TRBJ2-3, with D hard to call. The V gene's germline CDR1 is PRHDT and CDR2 FYEKMQ (reference sequence). This CDR3 is built from 13 residues. Trimming took 1 base from V and 6 from J, leaving 8 bases between them. The CDR3 coding sequence is TGTGCCAGCAGCTTAGTTGGGCAGGATACGCAGTATTTT. Protein sequence: CASSLVGQDTQYF.

This clonotype was recorded at least ten times. V and J are TRBV9 and TRBJ1-3; TRBD1 aligns across 8 bases. Germline assignment: CDR1 SGDLS and CDR2 YYNGEE. The CDR3 extends over 15 amino acids. The junction had 5 bases not matched to a gene; V was cut back by 1 base and J by 5 bases. In DNA form, the CDR3 reads TGTGCCAGCAGCGTATCAGGACAGGGCAGAAACACCATATATTTT. As protein: CASSVSGQGRNTIYF.

This clonotype was observed many times. V and J are TRBV11-2 and TRBJ1-2, with D possibly TRBD1 on 5 matching bases. The length of the CDR3 is 14 residues. Germline V lookup: CDR1 SGHAT, CDR2 FQNNGV. The germline V and J ends were trimmed by 3 bases and 4 bases, with 12 bases remaining between them. The CDR3 reads CASSLDTGFYGYTF. In nucleotides, the CDR3 is TGTGCCAGCAGCTTGGACACGGGCTTCTATGGCTACACCTTC.

In this sample, this clonotype turned up many times. As DNA, the CDR3 is TGTGCCAGCAGCACGGGACTAGCGCACAATGAGCAGTTCTTC. Translation: CASSTGLAHNEQFF. This sequence joins TRBV11-2 and TRBJ2-1; 10 bases align to TRBD2. This CDR3 spans 14 amino acids. The V segment lost 5 bases and the J segment 5 bases; nucleotides outside the gene matches: 3. CDR1 is SGHAT and CDR2 is FQNNGV in the germline V gene.

V is TRBV20-1 and J is TRBJ1-1; D gene unclear. The V gene lost 0 bases and the J gene lost 5 bases, with 16 bases spanning the gap. This CDR3 spans 15 amino acids. Per the germline V gene, CDR1 is DFQATT and CDR2 is SNEGSKA (reference sequence). The CDR3 sequence: CSARDPGSSGTEAFF. The CDR3 coding sequence is TGCAGTGCTAGAGATCCCGGGTCCTCCGGGACTGAAGCTTTCTTT.

This clonotype was found many times. The genes are TRBV6-6 and TRBJ2-7; 14 bases line up with TRBD2. Germline V gene sequence: CDR1 MNHNY, CDR2 SVGAGI (reference sequence). The length of the CDR3 is 15 residues. V lost 4 bases to trimming and J lost 5 bases; unmatched junction nucleotides: 4. The CDR3 sequence is CASSSLGLAGDEQYF. CDR3 in DNA: TGTGCCAGCAGTTCCCTGGGACTAGCGGGAGACGAGCAGTACTTC.